Listed below are T cell receptor beta chains from one sample, sequenced in a study of early T cells in non-severe SARS-CoV-2 infection. TCRdb reprocessed the 5' RACE reads via MiXCR and lists one record per CDR3 protein. The table records around 50,000 distinct CDR3 sequences, roughly 9.8% of them present only once. The sample was whole blood. Receptors originate from an adult who was a healthcare worker with PCR-confirmed SARS-CoV-2 infection or an uninfected control (not recorded which). Each CDR3 is given with its conserved first and last residue. The D gene is left open where the match is weak. The size entry is marked missing in some rows and otherwise reads once, few, many or a size class.

d_gene: -
abundance: -
v_gene: TRBV9
j_gene: TRBJ2-7
CDR3nt: TGTGCCAGCAGCGGCTCAACGTCCTACGAGCAGTACTTC
CDR3aa: CASSGSTSYEQYF

d_gene: TRBD2
abundance: many
v_gene: TRBV27
j_gene: TRBJ2-1
CDR3nt: TGTGCCAGCAAGGGACTAGCGACCCTCAATGAGCAGTTCTTC
CDR3aa: CASKGLATLNEQFF

d_gene: -
abundance: many
v_gene: TRBV20-1
j_gene: TRBJ2-7
CDR3nt: TGCAGTGCTAGATTGGTAGCGGCGACCTACGAGCAGTACTTC
CDR3aa: CSARLVAATYEQYF

d_gene: TRBD1
abundance: -
v_gene: TRBV7-3
j_gene: TRBJ1-1
CDR3nt: TGTGCCAGCAGCCGAGACAGGGGCGAGGGAACCACTGAAGCTTTCTTT
CDR3aa: CASSRDRGEGTTEAFF

d_gene: TRBD2
abundance: -
v_gene: TRBV29-1
j_gene: TRBJ2-1
CDR3nt: TGCAGCGCCCGACTAGCGGGAGACGCGTACAATGAGCAGTTCTTC
CDR3aa: CSARLAGDAYNEQFF

d_gene: -
abundance: many
v_gene: TRBV30
j_gene: TRBJ1-4
CDR3nt: TGTGCCTGGAGTCCTGGTGGGGGGCATGAAAAACTGTTTTTT
CDR3aa: CAWSPGGGHEKLFF

d_gene: -
abundance: few
v_gene: TRBV4-2
j_gene: TRBJ2-3
CDR3nt: TGTGCCAGCAGCCAAGTCACCGATACGCAGTATTTT
CDR3aa: CASSQVTDTQYF

d_gene: TRBD2
abundance: many
v_gene: TRBV3-1
j_gene: TRBJ2-7
CDR3nt: TGTGCCAGCAGCCAAGTGAGACTAGCGGGAGGAAACGAGCAGTACTTC
CDR3aa: CASSQVRLAGGNEQYF

d_gene: -
abundance: -
v_gene: TRBV6-2/TRBV6-3
j_gene: TRBJ2-7
CDR3nt: TGTGCCAGCAGTTACCTCGGGACCTCCTACGAGCAGTACTTC
CDR3aa: CASSYLGTSYEQYF

d_gene: TRBD1
abundance: -
v_gene: TRBV2
j_gene: TRBJ2-1
CDR3nt: TGTGCCAGCGGAGGACAGGGCTCCTACAATGAGCAGTTCTTC
CDR3aa: CASGGQGSYNEQFF

d_gene: TRBD1
abundance: many
v_gene: TRBV12-3/TRBV12-4
j_gene: TRBJ1-5
CDR3nt: TGTGCCAGCAGTTCCCGGGACAGGGGTAGCAATCAGCCCCAGCATTTT
CDR3aa: CASSSRDRGSNQPQHF

d_gene: -
abundance: few
v_gene: TRBV19
j_gene: TRBJ1-2
CDR3nt: TGTGCCAGTAGTATAGGTCCGTCGTCCCATGGCTACACCTTC
CDR3aa: CASSIGPSSHGYTF

d_gene: -
abundance: few
v_gene: TRBV6-1
j_gene: TRBJ2-3
CDR3nt: TGTGCCAGCAGTGAAGACCCCGCAGGGTCAGATACGCAGTATTTT
CDR3aa: CASSEDPAGSDTQYF

d_gene: -
abundance: many
v_gene: TRBV28
j_gene: TRBJ2-5
CDR3nt: TGTGCCAGCAGTTCTCCCGGGACTGCCGCAGAGACCCAGTACTTC
CDR3aa: CASSSPGTAAETQYF

d_gene: -
abundance: many
v_gene: TRBV7-2
j_gene: TRBJ2-1
CDR3nt: TGTGCCAGCAGCTTAAACCAGATTGAGCAGTTCTTC
CDR3aa: CASSLNQIEQFF

d_gene: TRBD1
abundance: -
v_gene: TRBV7-9
j_gene: TRBJ1-6
CDR3nt: TGTGCCAGCAGCCCGACAGGGGATAATTCACCCCTCCACTTT
CDR3aa: CASSPTGDNSPLHF

d_gene: -
abundance: many
v_gene: TRBV9
j_gene: TRBJ2-3
CDR3nt: TGTGCCAGCAGCGTAACTCGTGCAATGGATAGCACAGATACGCAGTATTTT
CDR3aa: CASSVTRAMDSTDTQYF

d_gene: -
abundance: -
v_gene: TRBV7-2
j_gene: TRBJ1-2
CDR3nt: TGTGCCAGCAGCTTAGGGGCCGTTGACTATGGCTACACCTTC
CDR3aa: CASSLGAVDYGYTF

d_gene: TRBD1
abundance: -
v_gene: TRBV29-1
j_gene: TRBJ1-4
CDR3nt: TGCAGCGCAAGACAGGGTTTTGCAACTAATGAAAAACTGTTTTTT
CDR3aa: CSARQGFATNEKLFF

d_gene: TRBD1
abundance: medium-sized
v_gene: TRBV7-3
j_gene: TRBJ1-1
CDR3nt: TGTGCCAGCAGCTTAACGCCCGGGACAGACAACCCAATGTTT
CDR3aa: CASSLTPGTDNPMF

d_gene: TRBD1
abundance: few
v_gene: TRBV5-4
j_gene: TRBJ2-7
CDR3nt: TGTGCCAGCAGCCGGGACAGAAGCTCCTACGAGCAGTACTTC
CDR3aa: CASSRDRSSYEQYF

d_gene: TRBD1
abundance: once
v_gene: TRBV6-5
j_gene: TRBJ1-5
CDR3nt: TGTGCCAGCAGTCCTACTCGGGACAGAAATAGCAATCAGCCCCAGCATTTT
CDR3aa: CASSPTRDRNSNQPQHF

d_gene: -
abundance: -
v_gene: TRBV5-1
j_gene: TRBJ2-7
CDR3nt: TGCGCCAGCAGCTTGTCCGGAGAGGAGTACGAGCAGTACTTC
CDR3aa: CASSLSGEEYEQYF

d_gene: -
abundance: few
v_gene: TRBV20-1
j_gene: TRBJ2-7
CDR3nt: TGCAGTGCTAGAGGTACCGGGACACCTACCTACGAGCAGTACTTC
CDR3aa: CSARGTGTPTYEQYF

d_gene: TRBD1
abundance: -
v_gene: TRBV5-1
j_gene: TRBJ2-2
CDR3nt: TGCGCCAGCAGATCGACAGGGACGAACACCGGGGAGCTGTTTTTT
CDR3aa: CASRSTGTNTGELFF

d_gene: -
abundance: -
v_gene: TRBV28
j_gene: TRBJ2-4
CDR3nt: TGTGCCAGCAGCTCCCTCTCTTGGGAAGAAAACATTCAGTACTTC
CDR3aa: CASSSLSWEENIQYF

d_gene: TRBD1
abundance: many
v_gene: TRBV10-3
j_gene: TRBJ2-3
CDR3nt: TGTGCCGTCACCGGGACAGGGGGTTCGGATACGCAGTATTTT
CDR3aa: CAVTGTGGSDTQYF

d_gene: -
abundance: -
v_gene: TRBV7-9
j_gene: TRBJ1-2
CDR3nt: TGTGCCAGCCAGCAGGGAGGTGGCTACACCTTC
CDR3aa: CASQQGGGYTF